This TCR beta chain was observed in a study of identical twins. Trimming took 1 base from V and 4 from J; bases not matched to a gene: 7. The germline CDR1 and CDR2 sequences are LGHNA and YSLEER. This CDR3 is built from 15 residues. Each CDR3 protein gets one entry after TCRdb re-called the 5' RACE reads with MiXCR. There are around 680,000 distinct CDR3 sequences in the sample; 8.6% occur only once, and approximately 0.89% lies in the top ten. The same data also contributed to another study, on yellow fever vaccine responses in identical twins.

Sequencing used PBMCs. The chain recombines TRBV4-3 with TRBJ2-7; 7 bases are a match to TRBD1. This receptor was taken from a woman aged 18-35 years in good health. CDR3 DNA sequence: TGCGCCAGCAGCCAAGTGTGGGACAGATCTTACGAGCAGTACTTC. Protein: CASSQVWDRSYEQYF.